This TCR beta chain emerged from a study of blood T cell repertoires in COVID-19. Background on the study: PBMCs, B-cell-depleted T cells, or T cells provided the cDNA or gDNA that made up the material.

The CDR3 sequence is 15 residues long. CDR1 is SGHTA, CDR2 FQGTGA, per germline. The trim removed 3 bases at V and 4 bases at J, leaving 4 bases unmatched. Authors' data handling: From reference gene primer amplification, estimates of nucleated cell counts were derived. Produced via immunoSEQ multiplex PCR; TCRdb's table is partial and in-frame only. That table supplies the V and J calls and clone size; D and trimming were determined from the DNA. Of approximately 60,000 clones in the sample, roughly 76% were seen once. The sequence derives from a man aged 50-59 years with active or convalescent COVID-19. Sample: peripheral blood. The chain recombines TRBV7-3 with TRBJ2-1, with TRBD1 matching 9 bases. CDR3 region: CASSLGGTGYNEQFF. CDR3 sequence (DNA): TGTGCCAGCAGCTTGGGCGGGACAGGGTACAATGAGCAGTTCTTC. The whole variable domain, filled in from reference TRBV7-3 and TRBJ2-1, reads GAGVSQTPSNKVTEKGKYVELRCDPISGHTALYWYRQSLGQGPEFLIYFQGTGAADDSGLPNDRFFAVRPEGSVSTLKIQRTERGDSAVYLCASSLGGTGYNEQFFGPGTRLTVL.